This TCR beta chain was captured by sequencing in a study of monozygotic twins with inflammatory bowel disease (dated by TCRdb to about 2019). As for the study more broadly: The full study comprised about 28 monozygotic twin pairs: nine German pairs (four IBD-concordant, five IBD-discordant) and 19 IBD-discordant Danish pairs. Within discordant pairs, disease-associated traits were sought mainly by comparing IBD patients with their genetically identical healthy co-twins. Each individual had, on average, about 151 000 unique TCRalpha sequences and 181 000 unique TCRbeta sequences available for analysis.

Notes on this clonotype: Its antigen is unknown.

Receptor libraries were prepared by 5' RACE. Each TCR library was prepared from roughly 3,800 ng of total RNA. For each sample, cDNA synthesis was carried out in eight separate reactions using SMARTScribe reverse transcriptase. During cDNA synthesis, template switching introduced unique molecular identifiers that contained a 6-nucleotide sample barcode. Two nested PCRs of 16 and 9 cycles amplified the TCRalpha and TCRbeta cDNA, and bead purification followed each PCR. Before amplification, the cDNA was treated with uracil DNA-glycosylase and purified using the QIAquick PCR purification kit. In the second PCR, Illumina TruSeq-compatible adapters and sample-specific barcodes were added. Library quality and concentration were assessed using TapeStation and Qubit, and about 5 ng of each library was pooled. Sequencing of the pooled libraries was done on an Illumina HiSeq2500 single-index Rapid Run using custom sequencing primers and 2 x 100 bp reads. As for how the authors treated the data: MiGEC version 1.2.6 was used for UMI-based consensus assembly, which corrected PCR and sequencing errors. MiXCR version 2.1.1 was used to carry out V(D)J alignment, clonotype assembly and CDR3 extraction. Gene usage, clonotype sharing and MAIT/NKT TCR abundance were normalised by analysing the top 1000, 10 000 and 20 000 clonotypes per sample. Diversity was computed as the inverse Simpson index with the vegan R package after downsampling to 27 000 UMIs. Statistical testing used paired Mann-Whitney U tests on the discordant twin pairs and applied Benjamini-Hochberg correction for multiple testing. TCRdb reprocessed the public reads and reports one entry per CDR3 protein sequence, without DNA. TCRdb's processing, not the authors' own work, is the source of the V and J calls. The data table for this sample lists about 210,000 distinct CDR3 sequences. The ten largest clones take up roughly 1.5% of the sample.

Study-level results and caveats: The results gave no support for a single strong signal or clonotype linked to IBD. Because patients received different immunosuppressive treatments, the repertoires may have picked up extra background noise and variability between individuals. Compared with healthy twins, IBD patients shared fewer clonotypes with other individuals, and the difference was most pronounced in patients with signs of disease activity. The analysis was unable to tell apart different T cell subtypes. TCRbeta repertoire diversity, by inverse Simpson index, was decreased in IBD patients compared with their healthy co-twins. Repertoire similarity did not differ between concordant and discordant twins, possibly due to limited statistical power.

An approximately 2.5 ml peripheral blood sample was drawn into PAXgene tubes per donor and stored at -80°C. Total RNA was isolated from whole blood with the PAXgene blood miRNA kit on an automated QIAcube, without T cell sorting. Peripheral blood from monozygotic twin pairs, either concordant or discordant for inflammatory bowel disease, underwent deep TCRalpha and TCRbeta repertoire profiling that used unique molecular barcoding. Smoking habits were recorded for all twin pairs, and individuals were classified as current, former or never smokers. The TCR sequence derives from a human donor with ulcerative colitis or Crohn's disease, or a healthy co-twin of an affected twin (not recorded which). Material: blood.

The CDR3 here reads CASSWDTSTDTQYF. The rearrangement joined TRBV5-1 to TRBJ2-3. The CDR3 runs 14 residues from the cysteine to the phenylalanine. Only the protein sequence is given. Reading the germline V gene gives CDR1 SGHRS and CDR2 YFSETQ.